A single T cell receptor beta chain is shown here with its context. The data originate from a study of blood T cell repertoires in COVID-19. As for the study in general: Samples taken during acute and convalescent COVID-19 were collected in the United States, Italy and Spain. Nucleic acid was either cDNA or gDNA, and it came from T cells, B-cell-depleted T cells, or PBMCs.

As handled by the study authors: Nucleated cell number was recorded as an estimate derived from reference gene primer amplification. Profiled with immunoSEQ multiplex PCR; TCRdb holds only in-frame clones, not every one. V, J and clone size reflect that table, while D and trimming were determined from the DNA. Here the sample spans 52,000 or so clones, roughly 80% being singletons. J was trimmed by 3 bases and V by 4 bases; bases with no gene match: 5. CDR1 is LNHNV, CDR2 YYDKDF, per germline (reference sequence). This CDR3 contains 15 residues. What was sequenced was peripheral blood. The rearrangement links TRBV15 to TRBJ1-4, with 7 bases aligning to TRBD1. This TCR was sampled from a human donor in a cohort sampled during active or convalescent COVID-19. The CDR3 region is CATSTGGFSNEKLFF. The CDR3 DNA reads TGTGCCACCAGCACAGGGGGATTTTCTAATGAAAAACTGTTTTTT.